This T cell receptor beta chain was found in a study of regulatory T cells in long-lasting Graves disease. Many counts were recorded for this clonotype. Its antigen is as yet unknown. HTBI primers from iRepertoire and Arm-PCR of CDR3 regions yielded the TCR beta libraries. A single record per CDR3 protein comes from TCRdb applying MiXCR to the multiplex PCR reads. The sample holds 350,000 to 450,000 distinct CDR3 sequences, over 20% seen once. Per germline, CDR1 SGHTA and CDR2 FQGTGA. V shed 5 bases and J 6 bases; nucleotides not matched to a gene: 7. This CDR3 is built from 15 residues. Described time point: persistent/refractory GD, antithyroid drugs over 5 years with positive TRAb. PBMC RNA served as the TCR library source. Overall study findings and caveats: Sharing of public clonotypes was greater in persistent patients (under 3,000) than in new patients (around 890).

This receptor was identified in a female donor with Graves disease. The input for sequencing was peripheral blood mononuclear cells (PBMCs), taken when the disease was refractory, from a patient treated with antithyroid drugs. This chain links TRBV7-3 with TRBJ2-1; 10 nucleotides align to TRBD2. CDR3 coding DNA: TGTGCCAGCAGCCTCAGCGGGAGGGCCGGCAATGAGCAGTTCTTC. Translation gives CASSLSGRAGNEQFF.